The T cell receptor beta chain under discussion was sequenced for a study of cytomegalovirus exposure and HLA in healthy donors. At the level of the study: Earlier work reported 90 million to 120 million unique TCR beta sequences from about 180 million T cells.

The primer mix had 60 Vbeta and 13 Jbeta primers. The repertoire was sequenced with immunoSEQ multiplex PCR; TCRdb's copy has only in-frame clones and lacks some. The sample carries some 110,000 clones, 70% to 75% recorded once. The CDR3 extends over 14 amino acids. Germline assignment: CDR1 SGHDT and CDR2 YYEEEE. Donors were ostensibly healthy at sampling, although undocumented immune exposures were probable. The clonotype originates from a man in his forties in good health and CMV-seronegative. The chain carries TRBV5-6 and TRBJ2-5; TRBD1 aligns across 10 bases. With the DNA end fitting TRBJ2-7 better, the J assignment may be wrong. The sample taken for sequencing was PBMCs. CDR3 in DNA: TGTGCCAGCAGCCCCAGGACAGGGGGGGTCGAGCAGTACTTC. It specifies CASSPRTGGVEQYF.